This TCR beta chain was documented in a study of blood T cell repertoires in COVID-19. The method was immunoSEQ multiplex PCR; TCRdb's version includes in-frame clones alone and lacks a portion of them. The data show about 270,000 clones, with about nine tenths seen just once and less than 2.5% held by the top ten. Sample: peripheral blood. The source is a man aged 50 or older with acute or convalescent COVID-19.

The CDR3 sequence is CATSGTGDSYEQYF. The CDR3 DNA follows: TGTGCCACGTCCGGGACAGGGGACTCCTACGAGCAGTACTTC. V is TRBV10-3 and J is TRBJ2-7, with TRBD1 matching over 10 bases. The CDR3 is made up of 14 amino acids. Germline loops: CDR1 ENHRY, CDR2 SYGVKD. The V gene end was trimmed by 10 bases and the J gene end by 0 bases; junction bases not matched to a gene: 6.